These 30 T cell receptor beta chains were sequenced from one sample in a study of blood T cell repertoires in COVID-19. The data were produced by immunoSEQ multiplex PCR, yet TCRdb's version contains in-frame clones alone and is incomplete. The table records around 300,000 clones, 75% to 90% of them present only once. The sample consisted of peripheral blood. The receptor source for this set is a woman in her thirties with COVID-19, enrolled during active disease.

The genes are TRBV5-1 and TRBJ2-1; 14 bases agree with TRBD2. Unmatched junction bases numbered 9, after V lost 4 bases and J lost 3 bases. Germline V gives CDR1 SGHRS, CDR2 YFSETQ. The CDR3 runs to 18 residues. In DNA, the CDR3 is TGCGCCAGCAGCCCGAGGGGGACTAGCGGGAGTGGCTACAATGAGCAGTTCTTC. It yields the protein CASSPRGTSGSGYNEQFF. Full variable domain (outside the CDR3, taken from reference TRBV5-1 and TRBJ2-1): KAGVTQTPRYLIKTRGQQVTLSCSPISGHRSVSWYQQTPGQGLQFLFEYFSETQRNKGNFPGRFSGRQFSNSRSEMNVSTLELGDSALYLCASSPRGTSGSGYNEQFFGPGTRLTVL.

The rearrangement uses TRBV27 and TRBJ1-2; 10 bases align to TRBD1. Looked up from germline, CDR1 is MNHEY and CDR2 is SMNVEV (reference sequence). This CDR3 has 15 residues. The V and J ends lost 6 bases and 2 bases, in that order; junction bases with no gene match: 6. The DNA for the CDR3 is TGTGCCAGCAGAGAGACAGGGGGCGCCAACTATGGCTACACCTTC. Translation gives CASRETGGANYGYTF.

The CDR3 sequence is CASSASSYEQYF. CDR3 DNA sequence: TGCGCCAGCAGTGCTAGCTCCTACGAGCAGTACTTC. The J gene is TRBJ2-7, the V gene TRBV10-2; D gene uncertain. The CDR3 is 12 residues long. CDR1 and CDR2 (germline): WSHSY, SAAADI. Trimming left V 4 bases short and J 0 bases short, with 4 bases between.

This clone was seen only once. The V and J genes are TRBV5-5 and TRBJ1-5; D gene uncertain. Trimming took off 4 bases at V and 0 bases at J, with 5 bases between the two ends. This CDR3 is 13 amino acids long. Germline-derived CDR1 and CDR2 are SGHKS and YYEKEE (reference sequence). CDR3 protein: CASSGASNQPQHF. DNA for the CDR3: TGTGCCAGCAGCGGAGCTAGCAATCAGCCCCAGCATTTT.

The V call is TRBV28, the J call TRBJ1-3; 7 positions match TRBD1. Germline CDR1 reads MDHEN; CDR2 reads SYDVKM. Trimming removed 5 bases from V and 0 bases from J; junction bases left unmatched: 13. The CDR3 loop spans 18 amino acids. The CDR3 here is CASSHLLPGQTSGNTIYF. CDR3 in DNA: TGTGCCAGCAGTCACCTCCTCCCGGGACAGACCTCTGGAAACACCATATATTTT.

The chain is built from TRBV27 and TRBJ2-2, with 10 bases aligning to TRBD2. There are 14 residues in the CDR3. Germline-derived CDR1 and CDR2 are MNHEY and SMNVEV (reference sequence). J was trimmed by 3 bases and V by 7 bases; bases with no gene match: 2. The CDR3 DNA reads as TGTGCCAGCACTAGCGGGGGTTACACCGGGGAGCTGTTTTTT. This translates into CASTSGGYTGELFF.

This sequence joins TRBV7-2 and TRBJ1-4, with TRBD1 identical over 9 bases. The germline V gene encodes CDR1 SGHTA and CDR2 FQGNSA. The CDR3 length is 15 residues. V lost 2 bases and J lost 8; bases outside the gene matches: 6. CDR3 in DNA: TGTGCCAGCAGCTTACGGACAGGGGTAGGGGAAAAACTGTTTTTT. Its protein is CASSLRTGVGEKLFF.

V usage is TRBV19 and J usage is TRBJ1-2; 8 bases align to TRBD1. Germline CDR1 is LNHDA and CDR2 is SQIVND (reference sequence). J was trimmed by 2 bases and V by 7 bases; bases with no gene match: 9. CDR3 size: 15 residues. DNA for the CDR3: TGTGCCAGTAAGGACCAGGGGGCGGTAAACTATGGCTACACCTTC. This gives the protein CASKDQGAVNYGYTF.

The chain links TRBV30 to TRBJ1-1; the match to TRBD1 covers 7 bases. Germline CDR1 reads GTSNPN; CDR2 reads SVGIG (reference sequence). Germline trimming cut 3 bases from V and 4 bases from J; bases unmatched to any gene: 14. There are 16 residues in the CDR3. The CDR3 DNA follows: TGTGCCTGGAGGGTAACAGGGGCTACGTTGGGCACTGAAGCTTTCTTT. Its protein is CAWRVTGATLGTEAFF.

The chain couples TRBV27 to TRBJ2-2; a weak D match, TRBD2 (5 bases). The ends were cut back, 2 bases at V and 0 bases at J, with 7 bases in the middle. Germline V gene sequence: CDR1 MNHEY, CDR2 SMNVEV (reference sequence). The CDR3 is 15 amino acids. The CDR3 nucleotides are TGTGCCAGCAGTTTAGCGGGTTCGAACACCGGGGAGCTGTTTTTT. This sequence encodes CASSLAGSNTGELFF.

The rearrangement joins TRBV11-2 to TRBJ1-1, with a tentative D call TRBD1 (5 bases). Trimming pared 2 bases from V and 3 bases from J, leaving 10 bases between. Germline-derived CDR1 and CDR2 are SGHAT and FQNNGV. The CDR3 sequence is 14 residues long. CDR3 residues: CASSLQGRDTEAFF. CDR3 bases: TGTGCCAGCAGCTTACAGGGTCGGGACACTGAAGCTTTCTTT.

J is TRBJ2-3 and V is TRBV10-3; perhaps TRBD2 as D (6 bases). This CDR3 comprises 17 residues. Germline V gene data show CDR1 as ENHRY and CDR2 as SYGVKD. V was trimmed by 0 bases and J by 4 bases, leaving 17 bases between them. CDR3 region: CAISESIPEGGADTQYF. The DNA of the CDR3 is TGTGCCATCAGTGAGTCGATTCCAGAGGGAGGAGCAGATACGCAGTATTTT.

This chain links TRBV15 with TRBJ2-7; weak D call: TRBD1 (6 bases). From germline, CDR1 is LNHNV and CDR2 YYDKDF (reference sequence). Trimming took off 1 base at V and 3 bases at J, with 13 bases between the two ends. The CDR3 contains 15 residues. The CDR3 DNA sequence: TGTGCCACCAGCAGAGCTGCAGGGGCCGGCTACGAGCAGTACTTC. Its protein is CATSRAAGAGYEQYF.

This clone has more than one count but fewer than ten. The chain employs TRBV19 and TRBJ1-4; 11 positions match TRBD1. This CDR3 region has 18 residues. CDR1 is LNHDA and CDR2 is SQIVND in the germline V gene (reference sequence). V lost 5 bases and J lost 8; bases outside the gene matches: 16. The CDR3 protein is CASSPHSPSGTGGEKLFF. Written as DNA, the CDR3 is TGTGCCAGTAGTCCCCACTCACCTTCCGGGACAGGGGGAGAAAAACTGTTTTTT.

The V call is TRBV5-1, the J call TRBJ2-7, with TRBD1 matching over 9 bases. Germline V gene lookup returns CDR1 SGHRS and CDR2 YFSETQ. The ends lost 0 bases at V and 2 bases at J; junction bases unmatched: 3. The CDR3 length is 15 residues. In nucleotides, the CDR3 is TGCGCCAGCAGCTTGGTTGGACAGGGGACCTACGAGCAGTACTTC. Translation: CASSLVGQGTYEQYF.

The chain is built from TRBV9 and TRBJ2-4; TRBD2 might be the D (5 bases). Germline V gene data show CDR1 as SGDLS and CDR2 as YYNGEE. The CDR3 covers 15 residues. The V end was cut by 1 base, the J end by 0 bases, with 8 bases between. The DNA of the CDR3 is TGTGCCAGCAGCGTATCGAGCGGAGCCAAAAACATTCAGTACTTC. Translating it yields CASSVSSGAKNIQYF.

V and J are TRBV28 and TRBJ1-2, with a possible D match to TRBD1 (5 bases). CDR1 is MDHEN, CDR2 SYDVKM, per germline. Trimming left V 4 bases short and J 0 bases short, with 6 bases between. The CDR3 has 13 residues. DNA for the CDR3: TGTGCCAGCAGTTCAGGGTCTAACTATGGCTACACCTTC. Its protein is CASSSGSNYGYTF.

The chain links TRBV29-1 to TRBJ2-2; 7 bases fit TRBD2. The CDR3 loop spans 14 amino acids. Unmatched junction bases numbered 8, after V lost 6 bases and J lost 4 bases. Per germline, CDR1 SQVTM and CDR2 ANQGSEA. CDR3 nucleotides: TGCAGCGTGGAGCGGGGTGCGGGCACCGGGGAGCTGTTTTTT. Its translation: CSVERGAGTGELFF.

This chain joins TRBV28 and TRBJ1-1; maybe TRBD1 (5 bases). The CDR3 totals 15 residues. Trimming cost V 9 bases and J 0 bases, with 17 bases left between them. Germline assignment: CDR1 MDHEN and CDR2 SYDVKM. CDR3 sequence reads: CASPPRSDMNTEAFF. Written as DNA, the CDR3 is TGTGCCAGTCCTCCGCGATCGGACATGAACACTGAAGCTTTCTTT.

This clone was seen a single time. The chain has TRBV3-1 (or the pseudogene TRBV3-2) and TRBJ1-5, with D possibly being TRBD1 (5 bases). Germline CDR1 reads LGHDT; CDR2 reads YNNKEL (reference sequence). The CDR3 covers 15 residues. V was shortened by 6 bases and J by 1 base, with 13 bases between the two germline ends. The CDR3 DNA is TGTGCCAGCAGTCGGACAAGCTCGAGCAATCAGCCCCAGCATTTT. Its translation is CASSRTSSSNQPQHF.

J is TRBJ1-2 and V is TRBV13; D might be TRBD1 (6 bases). Germline CDR1 and CDR2: PRHDT and FYEKMQ (reference sequence). This CDR3 region has 14 residues. Trimming stripped 6 bases from V and 1 base from J, with 12 bases between. The CDR3 loop reads CASSGTGINYGYTF. The CDR3 nucleotides read TGTGCCAGCAGTGGAACAGGGATTAACTATGGCTACACCTTC.

The rearrangement uses TRBV7-2 and TRBJ1-1; 8 nucleotides agree with TRBD1. Germline V lookup: CDR1 SGHTA, CDR2 FQGNSA. The CDR3 loop spans 14 amino acids. Unmatched junction bases numbered 6, after V lost 4 bases and J lost 5 bases. CDR3 in DNA: TGTGCCAGCAGCTGGGACAGGTTAGGGACTGAAGCTTTCTTT. This gives the protein CASSWDRLGTEAFF.

V and J are TRBV3-1 (or the pseudogene TRBV3-2) and TRBJ2-7; 7 nucleotides agree with TRBD2. The length of the CDR3 is 14 residues. Germline values: CDR1 LGHDT, CDR2 YNNKEL (reference sequence). V was clipped by 4 bases and J by 2 bases; unmatched bases: 5. This CDR3 reads CASSRTRSPYEQYF. The CDR3 DNA is TGTGCCAGCAGCCGGACTAGAAGCCCCTACGAGCAGTACTTC.

This clone appeared once. V and J are TRBV25-1 and TRBJ1-2, with 7 bases lining up with TRBD1. Per the germline V gene, CDR1 is MGHDK and CDR2 is SYGVNS. The trim removed 3 bases at V and 4 bases at J, leaving 8 bases unmatched. The length of the CDR3 is 15 residues. The CDR3 is CASSDYRQGFYGYTF. The CDR3 DNA sequence: TGTGCCAGCAGTGACTATCGACAGGGTTTCTATGGCTACACCTTC.

The chain uses TRBV2 and TRBJ1-2, with a tentative D call TRBD1 (5 bases). V dropped 3 bases and J dropped 5 bases, with 13 bases sitting between them. The CDR3 is 14 residues long. Per germline, CDR1 SNHLY and CDR2 FYNNEI. CDR3 DNA sequence: TGTGCCAGCAGTGATGCTGGGCAGGGATATGGCTACACCTTC. Translated: CASSDAGQGYGYTF.

Only one count was recorded for this clone. The CDR3 protein is CASTPQGGNEQFF. CDR3 DNA sequence: TGTGCCAGCACCCCCCAGGGTGGGAATGAGCAGTTCTTC. The rearrangement uses TRBV12-3 or TRBV12-4 and TRBJ2-1; TRBD1 is a possible D gene (5 bases). The V end was cut by 7 bases, the J end by 7 bases, with 14 bases between. The CDR3 is 13 amino acids.

The rearrangement joins TRBV10-1 to TRBJ2-1; TRBD2 agrees at 9 bases. Germline CDR1 WNHNN, CDR2 SYGVQD (reference sequence). The CDR3 has 13 amino acids. With 4 bases clipped from V and 8 bases from J, the junction kept 3 bases outside the gene matches. The CDR3 loop reads CASSGLAGHEQFF. CDR3 nucleotides: TGCGCCAGCAGTGGGCTAGCGGGGCATGAGCAGTTCTTC.

The chain uses TRBV19 and TRBJ1-2, with TRBD1 as a possible D gene (6 bases). V gave up 5 bases and J gave up 6 bases, with 19 bases separating them. CDR1 LNHDA and CDR2 SQIVND come from the germline V gene (reference sequence). The CDR3 spans 15 residues. The CDR3 nucleotides are TGTGCCAGTAGTCTACAGGGTTCTCTTCATCATGGCTACACCTTC. Its protein is CASSLQGSLHHGYTF.

The J gene is TRBJ1-1, the V gene TRBV18; D may be TRBD1 (6 bases). Trimming took 11 bases from V and 8 from J, leaving 15 bases between them. CDR1 and CDR2 (germline): KGHSH, LQKENI. The CDR3 length is 11 residues. CDR3 sequence (DNA): TGTGCCTCCTCGAGGACAGAAGAAGCTTTCTTT. As protein: CASSRTEEAFF.

This clone was recorded a few times. The chain uses TRBV7-2 and TRBJ1-3; D is undetermined. Germline-derived CDR1 and CDR2 are SGHTA and FQGNSA. Deletions cut 2 bases from V and 10 bases from J, with 9 bases between. The CDR3 is 12 residues long. CDR3 residues: CASSLPLTTIYF. The CDR3 bases are TGTGCCAGCAGCTTACCCCTAACTACCATATATTTT.